Shown below are 26 T cell receptor beta chains from a single sample sequenced in a study of tumor-infiltrating lymphocytes in localized non-small cell lung cancer. Assay used: immunoSEQ multiplex PCR; TCRdb lists only in-frame clones, some missing. The data contain about 16,000 clones, over 75% of them singletons. The sample comprised lung tumor tissue. These receptors were collected from a human donor with non-small cell lung cancer.

The genes are TRBV5-4 and TRBJ2-5; 8 bases align to TRBD2. V was clipped by 0 bases and J by 4 bases; unmatched bases: 8. CDR1 is SGHNT, CDR2 YYREEE, per germline (reference sequence). The CDR3 is 16 residues long. The CDR3 reads CASSLDLAGGGETQYF. The CDR3 DNA is TGTGCCAGCAGCTTGGATCTGGCGGGAGGAGGAGAGACCCAGTACTTC. Filled out from reference TRBV5-4 and TRBJ2-5, the complete variable domain reads ETGVTQSPTHLIKTRGQQVTLRCSSQSGHNTVSWYQQALGQGPQFIFQYYREEENGRGNFPPRFSGLQFPNYSSELNVNALELDDSALYLCASSLDLAGGGETQYFGPGTRLLVL.

Only a few counts were recorded for this clone. The sample has other DNA sequences that encode this CDR3 too. V gene TRBV6-4 combines with J gene TRBJ2-2; maybe TRBD2 (5 bases). This CDR3 has 15 amino acids. Germline CDR1 MRHNA, CDR2 SNTAGT. The V and J ends lost 6 bases and 4 bases respectively, with 15 bases between them. CDR3 sequence (DNA): TGTGCCAGCAGCCCCTTAGCTGGACTCACCGGGGAGCTGTTTTTT. Its translation is CASSPLAGLTGELFF.

The genes are TRBV5-1 and TRBJ2-1; 12 nucleotides agree with TRBD2. The germline gives CDR1 SGHRS, CDR2 YFSETQ. J gave up 8 bases and V 0 bases, and 9 bases lay outside the gene matches. The CDR3 is 17 residues long. The CDR3 here is CASSLVLAGGRADEQFF. Written as DNA, the CDR3 is TGCGCCAGCAGCTTGGTGCTAGCGGGAGGGAGGGCTGATGAGCAGTTCTTC.

This rearrangement joins TRBV28 to TRBJ1-1, with TRBD1 as a possible D gene (5 bases). The germline CDR1 and CDR2 sequences are MDHEN and SYDVKM. Trimming removed 11 bases at V and 3 bases at J, with 13 bases between. The CDR3 covers 12 residues. This CDR3 reads CAVRDEYTEAFF. CDR3 coding DNA: TGTGCCGTCAGGGATGAATACACTGAAGCTTTCTTT.

The rearrangement links TRBV5-1 to TRBJ2-1, with TRBD2 matching over 7 bases. The germline CDR1 and CDR2 sequences are SGHRS and YFSETQ. The CDR3 has 19 amino acids. V was clipped by 1 base and J by 0 bases; unmatched bases: 13. This CDR3 reads CASSLSRREHYSSYNEQFF. The CDR3 DNA reads as TGCGCCAGCAGCTTGAGTCGGCGGGAGCATTATAGCTCCTACAATGAGCAGTTCTTC.

The V and J genes are TRBV30 and TRBJ2-2; either TRBD1 or TRBD2 may fit D (5 bases each). CDR3 length equals 14 residues. Germline CDR1 reads GTSNPN; CDR2 reads SVGIG (reference sequence). The ends were cut back, 3 bases at V and 3 bases at J, with 11 bases in the middle. CDR3 in DNA: TGTGCCTGGAGGAGGGGTCGTTACACCGGGGAGCTGTTTTTT. Amino acid sequence: CAWRRGRYTGELFF.

CDR3 sequence (DNA): TGTGCCAGCAGTTTCGACAGCGGAGGGATATACAATGAGCAGTTCTTC. Residues: CASSFDSGGIYNEQFF. This chain joins TRBV27 and TRBJ2-1; the D gene is possibly TRBD2 (6 bases). V lost 3 bases to trimming and J lost 4 bases, with 16 bases between them. CDR3 size: 16 residues. In germline, CDR1 is MNHEY, CDR2 SMNVEV (reference sequence).

V gene TRBV6-1 combines with J gene TRBJ2-3, with D perhaps TRBD2 (7 bases). The CDR3 runs 15 residues. V gave up 8 bases and J gave up 6 bases, with 21 bases separating them. The germline V gene encodes CDR1 MNHNS and CDR2 SASEGT. CDR3 sequence: CASEGVGGGPDTQYF. CDR3 DNA sequence: TGTGCCAGCGAGGGGGTTGGGGGAGGGCCCGATACGCAGTATTTT.

By its share, this clone is medium-sized (0.01 to 0.1%). The chain combines TRBV27 with TRBJ2-7; D uncertain. CDR3 length: 11 amino acids. V was pared by 5 bases and J by 2 bases, with 4 bases between. CDR1 and CDR2 (germline): MNHEY, SMNVEV (reference sequence). CDR3: CASSTPYEQYF. CDR3 DNA sequence: TGTGCCAGCAGTACACCCTACGAGCAGTACTTC.

The V call is TRBV11-2, the J call TRBJ1-5; no clear D. This CDR3 is 13 amino acids long. The ends were cut back, 3 bases at V and 0 bases at J, with 3 bases in the middle. CDR1 SGHAT and CDR2 FQNNGV come from the germline V gene. DNA of the CDR3: TGTGCCAGCAGCTTTGATAGCAATCAGCCCCAGCATTTT. Protein sequence: CASSFDSNQPQHF.

This clone was seen a single time. V usage is TRBV7-9 and J usage is TRBJ2-7; D possibly corresponds to TRBD2 (6 bases). V was pared by 5 bases and J by 6 bases, with 17 bases between. The CDR3 is 14 residues long. CDR1 is SEHNR, CDR2 FQNEAQ, per germline (reference sequence). The CDR3, as DNA: TGTGCCAGCAGCCCGGGACTCCCGGCAAGCGAGCAGTACTTC. It specifies CASSPGLPASEQYF.

This chain connects TRBV11-3 to TRBJ2-3, with D possibly TRBD1 on 6 matching bases. Trimming left V 1 base short and J 3 bases short, with 11 bases between. The CDR3 is made up of 15 amino acids. Germline V gene data show CDR1 as SGHNT and CDR2 as YENEEA. CDR3 residues: CASSLAGESTDTQYF. In DNA form, the CDR3 reads TGTGCCAGCAGCTTAGCAGGGGAAAGTACAGATACGCAGTATTTT.

The chain links TRBV29-1 to TRBJ2-5; 7 bases map to TRBD2. Germline CDR1 SQVTM, CDR2 ANQGSEA. Trimming cost V 7 bases and J 3 bases; bases outside gene matches: 5. The length of the CDR3 is 12 residues. This chain's CDR3 is CSGWSGKETQYF. DNA for the CDR3: TGCAGCGGGTGGAGCGGGAAAGAGACCCAGTACTTC.

The chain recombines TRBV11-1 with TRBJ2-1, with 11 bases identical to TRBD2. J gave up 4 bases and V 5 bases, and 4 bases lay outside the gene matches. Germline assignment: CDR1 SGHAT and CDR2 FQDESV (reference sequence). CDR3 size: 15 residues. The DNA of the CDR3 is TGTGCCAGCAGCCTCACTAGCGGGAGATACAATGAGCAGTTCTTC. Its translation is CASSLTSGRYNEQFF.

As concerns this clone: The junction differs from germline at one of its ends, possibly a read error. The V call is TRBV7-7, the J call TRBJ2-5, with TRBD1 identical over 8 bases. Germline V gene lookup returns CDR1 SSHAT and CDR2 FNYEAQ (reference sequence). The CDR3 is 15 amino acids. CDR3 in DNA: TGTGCTAGCAGTTCAGGACAGGGTGGATGGGAGACCCAGTACTTC. This codes for CASSSGQGGWETQYF.

The gene calls are TRBV6-5 and TRBJ1-4, with D unresolved. Germline loops: CDR1 MNHEY, CDR2 SVGAGI. V was shortened by 2 bases and J by 8 bases, with 9 bases between the two germline ends. CDR3 length: 13 residues. The CDR3 loop reads CASSYGEREKLFF. CDR3 nucleotides: TGTGCCAGCAGTTACGGGGAGAGGGAAAAACTGTTTTTT.

This rearrangement joins TRBV4-2 to TRBJ2-7; tentative D call: TRBD1 (5 bases). The CDR3 extends over 17 amino acids. Germline CDR1 is LGHNA and CDR2 is YNFKEQ. Trimming removed 0 bases from V and 0 bases from J, with 15 bases in between. In nucleotides, the CDR3 is TGTGCCAGCAGCCAAGAATCTTCGGCAGGGCTCTCCTACGAGCAGTACTTC. It translates to CASSQESSAGLSYEQYF.

A few counts support this clone. The J gene is TRBJ1-4, the V gene TRBV4-2, with D uncertain. The CDR3 covers 15 residues. CDR1 LGHNA and CDR2 YNFKEQ come from the germline V gene. The ends were cut back, 0 bases at V and 6 bases at J, with 11 bases in the middle. The CDR3 loop reads CASSQDRQTYEKLFF. The CDR3 region has the DNA TGTGCCAGCAGCCAAGACCGACAAACGTATGAAAAACTGTTTTTT.

V and J are TRBV27 and TRBJ2-7; no clear D. The CDR3 has 11 amino acids. V dropped 2 bases and J dropped 4 bases, with 3 bases sitting between them. Germline CDR1 is MNHEY and CDR2 is SMNVEV (reference sequence). CDR3 DNA: TGTGCCAGCAGTTTAGGGTACGAGCAGTACTTC. Protein sequence: CASSLGYEQYF.

This clone came up a few times. This chain joins TRBV5-1 and TRBJ2-1; TRBD2 matches at 9 bases. This CDR3 spans 14 amino acids. CDR1 is SGHRS and CDR2 is YFSETQ in the germline V gene. With V trimmed by 4 bases and J by 6 bases, 5 bases remained unmatched. The CDR3, as DNA: TGCGCCAGCAGCCCGGGACTAGCTTCCAATGAGCAGTTCTTC. As protein: CASSPGLASNEQFF.

The rearrangement uses TRBV7-8 and TRBJ1-4; 12 positions match TRBD1. Germline CDR1 and CDR2: SGHVS and FQNEAQ. CDR3 length: 15 amino acids. Trimming cost V 4 bases and J 11 bases; bases outside gene matches: 8. CDR3 loop: CASSSGTGGRGKLFF. The CDR3 DNA reads as TGTGCCAGCAGCTCAGGGACAGGGGGCCGTGGTAAACTGTTTTTT.

The genes are TRBV18 and TRBJ2-2; tentatively, D is TRBD2 (6 bases). This CDR3 has 14 amino acids. The germline V gene encodes CDR1 KGHSH and CDR2 LQKENI. Trimming stripped 3 bases from V and 4 bases from J, with 9 bases between. This chain's CDR3 is CASSPPGLTGELFF. CDR3 DNA: TGTGCCAGCTCACCGCCGGGACTCACCGGGGAGCTGTTTTTT.

The rearrangement joins TRBV13 to TRBJ2-7; TRBD2 aligns across 10 bases. The junction had 5 bases not matched to a gene; V was cut back by 6 bases and J by 0 bases. The CDR3 is 15 amino acids. Germline V lookup: CDR1 PRHDT, CDR2 FYEKMQ (reference sequence). DNA of the CDR3: TGTGCCAGCAGGGTTGGGACTAGCGCCTCCTACGAGCAGTACTTC. It is translated as CASRVGTSASYEQYF.

The chain uses TRBV27 and TRBJ2-7, with 7 bases matching TRBD1. J was trimmed by 1 base and V by 7 bases; bases with no gene match: 7. The CDR3 is 14 amino acids. The V gene's germline CDR1 is MNHEY and CDR2 SMNVEV (reference sequence). CDR3 in amino acids: CASIQGVPSYEQYF. The CDR3, as DNA: TGTGCCAGCATTCAGGGGGTCCCGTCCTACGAGCAGTACTTC.

V and J are TRBV11-2 and TRBJ2-7, with 13 nucleotides matching TRBD2. The CDR3 extends over 14 amino acids. Looked up from germline, CDR1 is SGHAT and CDR2 is FQNNGV. J was trimmed by 3 bases and V by 5 bases; bases with no gene match: 1. CDR3 bases: TGTGCCAGCAGCGGGACTAGCGGGAACTACGAGCAGTACTTC. It is translated as CASSGTSGNYEQYF.

This chain joins TRBV30 and TRBJ1-1, with D perhaps matching TRBD1 (5 bases). Germline loops: CDR1 GTSNPN, CDR2 SVGIG (reference sequence). CDR3 length: 13 amino acids. V dropped 7 bases and J dropped 0 bases, with 12 bases sitting between them. Here the CDR3 reads CAFKGPMNTEAFF. DNA of the CDR3: TGTGCCTTTAAGGGGCCCATGAACACTGAAGCTTTCTTT.